This entry lists 17 T cell receptor beta chains sequenced from one sample in a study of healthy donors' naive CD4 and CD8 T cells. TCR libraries were built from approximately 490 ng of total RNA by linear amplification. TCRdb fed the reads into MiXCR, producing one record per CDR3 protein. The data show about 180,000 distinct CDR3 sequences, over 60% seen once. The sequenced sample was naive CD4+ and CD8+ T cells sorted from blood, pooled from several donors. The receptors stem from a pool of human donors in good health; the sample pools cells from several healthy donors.

The chain links TRBV27 to TRBJ1-3; the D is unclear. The ends were cut back, 3 bases at V and 0 bases at J, with 15 bases in the middle. The CDR3 is made up of 17 amino acids. Germline lookup yields CDR1 MNHEY and CDR2 SMNVEV (reference sequence). Here the CDR3 reads CASSLAAPTISGNTIYF. CDR3 nucleotides: TGTGCCAGCAGTTTGGCGGCACCAACAATCTCTGGAAACACCATATATTTT.

The chain is built from TRBV7-8 and TRBJ1-1; D possibly corresponds to TRBD1 (6 bases). The V end lost 1 base, the J end lost 5 bases, and 11 bases lay between the germline ends. Per the germline V gene, CDR1 is SGHVS and CDR2 is FQNEAQ. The CDR3 extends over 14 amino acids. Here the CDR3 reads CASSLDRQGTEAFF. The CDR3 coding sequence is TGTGCCAGCAGCTTAGATCGGCAGGGGACTGAAGCTTTCTTT.

The chain's CDR3 is CASSLGGTTISDTQYF. The CDR3 coding sequence is TGTGCCAGCAGCTTGGGAGGGACTACAATATCAGATACGCAGTATTTT. V usage is TRBV5-6 and J usage is TRBJ2-3; 7 bases align to TRBD2. CDR1 and CDR2 (germline): SGHDT, YYEEEE. The ends lost 0 bases at V and 4 bases at J; junction bases unmatched: 8. This CDR3 spans 16 amino acids.

This clonotype has just one count. This chain uses TRBV6-2 or TRBV6-3 with TRBJ2-7; 7 nucleotides align to TRBD2. The CDR3 is 14 residues long. Germline assignment: CDR1 MNHEY and CDR2 SVGEGT. Trimming cost V 3 bases and J 1 base; bases outside gene matches: 3. CDR3 coding DNA: TGTGCCAGCAGTTATGGCGGGGGTTCCTACGAGCAGTACGTC. It yields the protein CASSYGGGSYEQYV.

This clonotype was found a few times. The chain combines TRBV29-1 with TRBJ1-2, with TRBD1 matching 8 bases. The CDR3 length is 13 residues. V shed 7 bases, J shed 8 bases, and the junction held 12 bases outside the gene matches. Germline V gene lookup returns CDR1 SQVTM and CDR2 ANQGSEA. CDR3 nucleotides: TGCAGCGCTTCTTCCGGACAGGGAGGAGGCTACACCTTC. Its protein product is CSASSGQGGGYTF.

This chain's CDR3 is CASSGSETQYF. The CDR3 DNA reads TGTGCCAGCAGTGGCTCGGAGACCCAGTACTTC. The V call is TRBV6-6, the J call TRBJ2-5; D gene unclear. This CDR3 is 11 amino acids long. V was clipped by 5 bases and J by 5 bases, with 6 bases between them. The V gene's germline CDR1 is MNHNY and CDR2 SVGAGI (reference sequence).

In this sample, this clonotype turned up a few times. The chain has TRBV6-2 or TRBV6-3 and TRBJ2-6; D unresolved. V was pared by 0 bases and J by 2 bases, with 5 bases between. The CDR3 is 15 residues long. Germline V lookup: CDR1 MNHEY, CDR2 SVGEGT. In DNA, the CDR3 is TGTGCCAGCAGTTACTCAGGCACTGGGGCCAACGTCCTGACTTTC. It yields the protein CASSYSGTGANVLTF.

J is TRBJ2-7 and V is TRBV2; 7 bases fit TRBD2. The CDR3 is 16 amino acids. Germline CDR1 is SNHLY and CDR2 is FYNNEI. V was clipped by 6 bases and J by 2 bases; unmatched bases: 13. Written as DNA, the CDR3 is TGTGCCAGCAGCTTAGATCTAGGACTAGACACCTACGAGCAGTACTTC. Protein: CASSLDLGLDTYEQYF.

The rearrangement joins TRBV15 to TRBJ2-5, with D unresolved. CDR3 length equals 13 residues. The germline V and J ends were trimmed by 0 bases and 5 bases, with 7 bases remaining between them. Looked up from germline, CDR1 is LNHNV and CDR2 is YYDKDF (reference sequence). The CDR3, as DNA: TGTGCCACCAGCAGAGATCGGAAGGAGACCCAGTACTTC. Its translation: CATSRDRKETQYF. The whole variable domain, filled in from reference TRBV15 and TRBJ2-5, reads DAMVIQNPRYQVTQFGKPVTLSCSQTLNHNVMYWYQQKSSQAPKLLFHYYDKDFNNEADTPDNFQSRRPNTSFCFLDIRSPGLGDTAMYLCATSRDRKETQYFGPGTRLLVL.

This clonotype has only a few counts. The J gene is TRBJ2-7, the V gene TRBV19; 7 nucleotides line up with TRBD1. The CDR3 runs 14 residues. J lost 3 bases, V lost 6 bases, and 8 bases had no gene match. Germline V gene data show CDR1 as LNHDA and CDR2 as SQIVND (reference sequence). The CDR3 DNA follows: TGTGCCAGTAGCCCAGGGACAGCCTACTACGAGCAGTACTTC. It translates to CASSPGTAYYEQYF. The whole variable domain, filled in from reference TRBV19 and TRBJ2-7, reads DGGITQSPKYLFRKEGQNVTLSCEQNLNHDAMYWYRQDPGQGLRLIYYSQIVNDFQKGDIAEGYSVSREKKESFPLTVTSAQKNPTAFYLCASSPGTAYYEQYFGPGTRLTVT.

The chain uses TRBV20-1 and TRBJ1-2; tentatively, D is TRBD1 (5 bases). The ends were cut back, 1 base at V and 1 base at J, with 10 bases in the middle. This CDR3 contains 14 residues. Germline CDR1 and CDR2: DFQATT and SNEGSKA (reference sequence). CDR3: CSARGDDSNYGYTF. In DNA, the CDR3 is TGCAGTGCTAGAGGGGACGACAGTAACTATGGCTACACCTTC.

The rearrangement uses TRBV5-6 and TRBJ1-6; 9 nucleotides align to TRBD1. The CDR3 totals 16 residues. Germline CDR1 and CDR2: SGHDT and YYEEEE. J was trimmed by 6 bases and V by 0 bases; bases with no gene match: 4. CDR3 nucleotide sequence: TGTGCCAGCAGCTTGGACCGGACAGGGGTTAATTCACCCCTCCACTTT. Residues: CASSLDRTGVNSPLHF.

The chain uses TRBV27 and TRBJ2-2; possibly TRBD1 or TRBD2 for D (6 bases each). CDR3 length equals 16 residues. The V gene's germline CDR1 is MNHEY and CDR2 SMNVEV (reference sequence). V was cut by 7 bases and J by 0 bases, with 15 bases left in between. The CDR3 bases are TGTGCCAGCAATTCAGGGGCTAGCGCGAACACCGGGGAGCTGTTTTTT. Protein: CASNSGASANTGELFF.

This chain uses TRBV29-1 with TRBJ2-3; D is uncertain. CDR3 size: 14 residues. CDR1 is SQVTM, CDR2 ANQGSEA, per germline. V was shortened by 1 base and J by 2 bases, with 10 bases between the two germline ends. The chain's CDR3 is CSVEGHVDTDTQYF. The CDR3 nucleotides are TGCAGCGTTGAAGGTCATGTGGACACAGATACGCAGTATTTT.

This clonotype appeared a few times. The chain couples TRBV5-6 to TRBJ2-4; no clear D. The CDR3 consists of 16 residues. The ends were cut back, 0 bases at V and 0 bases at J, with 10 bases in the middle. Germline V gives CDR1 SGHDT, CDR2 YYEEEE. This chain's CDR3 is CASSLAEVLAKNIQYF. The CDR3 DNA is TGTGCCAGCAGCTTGGCTGAAGTTCTAGCCAAAAACATTCAGTACTTC.

The V gene is TRBV20-1, the J gene TRBJ2-7, with 8 bases that match TRBD1. CDR1 is DFQATT, CDR2 SNEGSKA, per germline (reference sequence). The CDR3 is 14 amino acids. V shed 1 base, J shed 5 bases, and the junction held 7 bases outside the gene matches. CDR3 sequence: CSARASDRVDEQYF. The CDR3 DNA reads as TGCAGTGCTAGAGCTTCGGACAGGGTGGACGAGCAGTACTTC.

Only a few counts were recorded for this clonotype. V usage is TRBV11-2 and J usage is TRBJ2-7; no reliable D call. V lost 3 bases and J 4 bases, leaving 16 bases between the germline ends. CDR1 SGHAT and CDR2 FQNNGV come from the germline V gene. CDR3 length equals 15 residues. CDR3 DNA: TGTGCCAGCAGCTTTAACCGTGAAGTTTTGTACGAGCAGTACTTC. Translated: CASSFNREVLYEQYF.